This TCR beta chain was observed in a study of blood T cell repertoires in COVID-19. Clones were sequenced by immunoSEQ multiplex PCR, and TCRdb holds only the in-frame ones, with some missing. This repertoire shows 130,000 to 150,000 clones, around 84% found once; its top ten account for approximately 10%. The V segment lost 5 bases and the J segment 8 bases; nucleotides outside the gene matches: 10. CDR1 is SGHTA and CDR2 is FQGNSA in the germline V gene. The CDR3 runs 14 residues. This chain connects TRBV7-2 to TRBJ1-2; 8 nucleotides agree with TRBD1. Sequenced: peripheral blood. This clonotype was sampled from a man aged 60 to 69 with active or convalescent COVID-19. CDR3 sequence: CASSKDRDSGGYTF. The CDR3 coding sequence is TGTGCCAGCAGCAAGGACAGGGACTCTGGAGGCTACACCTTC.